Each of the 24 T cell receptor beta chains below was sequenced from the same sample in a study of shared clonotypes between healthy human individuals. The repertoire was sequenced with immunoSEQ multiplex PCR; TCRdb's copy has only in-frame clones and lacks some. Here the sample spans millions of clones, about 92% being singletons. Material: naive CD4+ T cells from PBMCs. Subset denoted: CD45RA+ positively selected. These TCRs come from a man younger than 35 in good health. Some clones in this sample may be carry-over from other donors' samples.

CDR3 protein: CATKVAGGRTWVDTQYF. CDR3 DNA sequence: TGTGCCACCAAGGTGGCGGGAGGGCGAACTTGGGTAGATACGCAGTATTTT. The chain is built from TRBV15 and TRBJ2-3; TRBD2 matches 9 bases. With 7 bases clipped from V and 5 bases from J, the junction kept 16 bases outside the gene matches. Germline CDR1 is LNHNV and CDR2 is YYDKDF (reference sequence). CDR3 length: 17 residues.

This chain joins TRBV6-6 and TRBJ2-1, with D hard to call. This CDR3 is built from 12 residues. Germline V gene sequence: CDR1 MNHNY, CDR2 SVGAGI (reference sequence). V lost 5 bases and J lost 7, with 9 bases in between. DNA of the CDR3: TGTGCCAGCAGTCGCCGTCCAAATGAGCAGTTCTTC. Protein product: CASSRRPNEQFF.

This chain links TRBV7-3 with TRBJ2-1; tentatively, D is TRBD2 (6 bases). The CDR3 is 13 residues long. Trimming cost V 4 bases and J 7 bases, with 11 bases left between them. Germline lookup yields CDR1 SGHTA and CDR2 FQGTGA. CDR3 region: CASSSTRRNEQFF. CDR3 coding DNA: TGTGCCAGCAGCTCGACTAGGCGAAATGAGCAGTTCTTC.

The V call is TRBV28, the J call TRBJ2-7; 7 nucleotides line up with TRBD1. This CDR3 spans 14 amino acids. Trimming removed 6 bases from V and 2 bases from J; junction bases left unmatched: 7. Germline loops: CDR1 MDHEN, CDR2 SYDVKM. The CDR3 coding sequence is TGTGCCAGCAGCCCCCCGACAGGGACCTACGAGCAGTACTTC. Translated: CASSPPTGTYEQYF.

V usage is TRBV15 and J usage is TRBJ2-5, with 9 bases matching TRBD2. CDR1 LNHNV and CDR2 YYDKDF come from the germline V gene (reference sequence). CDR3 length: 14 residues. Trimming at V came to 9 bases and at J to 5 bases, leaving 10 bases not matched to a gene. The CDR3 loop is CATSSGRGGETQYF. The CDR3 DNA is TGTGCCACAAGTAGCGGGAGAGGGGGGGAGACCCAGTACTTC.

The rearrangement uses TRBV19 and TRBJ2-1; 9 nucleotides line up with TRBD1. Per the germline V gene, CDR1 is LNHDA and CDR2 is SQIVND (reference sequence). The length of the CDR3 is 16 residues. The ends lost 4 bases at V and 2 bases at J; junction bases unmatched: 6. CDR3 protein: CASSTRTGGTYNEQFF. The CDR3 DNA sequence: TGTGCCAGTAGTACTAGAACAGGGGGCACCTACAATGAGCAGTTCTTC. The full variable domain, in which reference TRBV19 and TRBJ2-1 provide the parts outside the CDR3, is DGGITQSPKYLFRKEGQNVTLSCEQNLNHDAMYWYRQDPGQGLRLIYYSQIVNDFQKGDIAEGYSVSREKKESFPLTVTSAQKNPTAFYLCASSTRTGGTYNEQFFGPGTRLTVL.

The V call is TRBV29-1, the J call TRBJ2-1; TRBD1 aligns across 8 bases. V shed 8 bases and J 7 bases; nucleotides not matched to a gene: 7. Germline values: CDR1 SQVTM, CDR2 ANQGSEA. This CDR3 has 12 residues. The CDR3 DNA follows: TGCAGCACCGGACAGGGAGGAAATGAGCAGTTCTTC. Translated: CSTGQGGNEQFF.

V gene TRBV5-6 combines with J gene TRBJ2-1, with unresolved D. Trimming cost V 0 bases and J 1 base, with 14 bases left between them. Germline V gives CDR1 SGHDT, CDR2 YYEEEE. The CDR3 extends over 17 amino acids. CDR3 in amino acids: CASSLVSSLESYNEQFF. The CDR3 region has the DNA TGTGCCAGCAGCTTGGTGAGTAGCCTAGAGTCCTACAATGAGCAGTTCTTC.

This clone was recorded a few times. The V gene is TRBV5-1, the J gene TRBJ1-2, with a weak D call TRBD1 (5 bases). Trimming left V 4 bases short and J 6 bases short, with 10 bases between. Germline CDR1 SGHRS, CDR2 YFSETQ. This CDR3 is built from 12 residues. CDR3 residues: CASSIDSHGYTF. CDR3 coding DNA: TGCGCCAGCAGCATTGACAGTCATGGCTACACCTTC.

Concerning this clone itself: The same CDR3 is also encoded by other DNA sequences in this sample. The chain joins TRBV7-2 to TRBJ2-5; 9 bases map to TRBD2. In germline, CDR1 is SGHTA, CDR2 FQGNSA. V was clipped by 4 bases and J by 5 bases; unmatched bases: 11. CDR3 length: 16 amino acids. CDR3 nucleotide sequence: TGTGCCAGCAGCTCCCTGGCGGGAGGGCCAGGGGAGACCCAGTACTTC. It encodes CASSSLAGGPGETQYF.

The chain is built from TRBV5-1 and TRBJ2-3; D ambiguous. CDR1 SGHRS and CDR2 YFSETQ come from the germline V gene. CDR3 length equals 16 residues. Trimming took 2 bases from V and 1 from J, leaving 14 bases between them. CDR3 amino acids: CASSFLLGIGTDTQYF. In nucleotides, the CDR3 is TGCGCCAGCAGCTTTTTACTTGGGATTGGCACAGATACGCAGTATTTT.

The gene calls are TRBV5-4 and TRBJ2-1, with TRBD2 as a possible D gene (6 bases). Between the trimmed V and J ends, which lost 0 bases and 15 bases, there was a span of 16 bases. Germline V gene sequence: CDR1 SGHNT, CDR2 YYREEE (reference sequence). CDR3 length: 13 amino acids. CDR3 coding DNA: TGTGCCAGCAGCTTGGATGGAGGGCCCCTTCGGTTCTTC. Encoded protein: CASSLDGGPLRFF.

This clone was counted between two and nine times. The V call is TRBV7-2, the J call TRBJ2-2, with a tentative D call TRBD1 (5 bases). With 5 bases removed from V and 1 base from J, the gap between germline ends came to 14 bases. The CDR3 length is 16 residues. In germline, CDR1 is SGHTA, CDR2 FQGNSA. The CDR3 region has the DNA TGTGCCAGCAGCCCCCAGGGAAGGGGGAACACCGGGGAGCTGTTTTTT. Its translation is CASSPQGRGNTGELFF.

The V gene is TRBV9, the J gene TRBJ1-4, with 9 bases aligning to TRBD1. Germline lookup yields CDR1 SGDLS and CDR2 YYNGEE. This CDR3 region has 15 residues. J was trimmed by 6 bases and V by 4 bases; bases with no gene match: 7. The CDR3 DNA follows: TGTGCCAGCAGCAAGGACAGGGGAGGGTATGAAAAACTGTTTTTT. Its translation is CASSKDRGGYEKLFF.

The CDR3 coding sequence is TGTGCCAGCAGCTCGCCGGGTGGGGGTAGCAATCAGCCCCAGCATTTT. As protein: CASSSPGGGSNQPQHF. V usage is TRBV7-2 and J usage is TRBJ1-5; a weak D match, TRBD1 (5 bases). Germline-derived CDR1 and CDR2 are SGHTA and FQGNSA. V was trimmed by 4 bases and J by 0 bases, leaving 13 bases between them. The CDR3 runs 16 residues.

Remarks on this clone: The junction departs from germline at one end; a sequencing error may be responsible. This chain uses TRBV7-9 with TRBJ2-5; D ambiguous. Looked up from germline, CDR1 is SEHNR and CDR2 is FQNEAQ (reference sequence). This CDR3 spans 13 amino acids. This chain's CDR3 is CASSLYDSTPPDF. In DNA, the CDR3 is TGTGCCAGCAGCTTATACGATTCTACGCCCCCGGACTTC. The complete variable domain, with remaining parts taken from reference TRBV7-9 and TRBJ2-5, reads DTGVSQNPRHKITKRGQNVTFRCDPISEHNRLYWYRQTLGQGPEFLTYFQNEAQLEKSRLLSDRFSAERPKGSFSTLEIQRTEQGDSAMYLCASSLYDSTPPDFGPGTRLLVL.

This sequence joins TRBV28 and TRBJ2-7; 9 bases are a match to TRBD2. This CDR3 has 12 amino acids. CDR1 is MDHEN and CDR2 is SYDVKM in the germline V gene. Germline trimming cut 7 bases from V and 9 bases from J; bases unmatched to any gene: 7. The CDR3: CASNRQREVQYF. CDR3 sequence (DNA): TGTGCCAGCAACCGCCAGCGGGAGGTGCAGTACTTC.

V is TRBV5-6 and J is TRBJ2-7, with a weak D call TRBD2 (7 bases). The CDR3 covers 16 residues. Germline assignment: CDR1 SGHDT and CDR2 YYEEEE. V lost 0 bases, J lost 2 bases, and 15 bases lay in between. This chain's CDR3 is CASSLAMGGTTYEQYF. In DNA, the CDR3 is TGTGCCAGCAGCTTGGCCATGGGGGGGACAACCTACGAGCAGTACTTC. Drawing the rest from reference TRBV5-6 and TRBJ2-7, the complete variable domain is DAGVTQSPTHLIKTRGQQVTLRCSPKSGHDTVSWYQQALGQGPQFIFQYYEEEERQRGNFPDRFSGHQFPNYSSELNVNALLLGDSALYLCASSLAMGGTTYEQYFGPGTRLTVT.

The chain joins TRBV27 to TRBJ2-7; D is uncertain. The CDR3 runs 16 residues. Per germline, CDR1 MNHEY and CDR2 SMNVEV (reference sequence). Trimming pared 0 bases from V and 2 bases from J, leaving 14 bases between. CDR3 DNA: TGTGCCAGCAGTTTATCGTTAGGCGGAAGAACCTACGAGCAGTACTTC. Translation: CASSLSLGGRTYEQYF.

The J gene is TRBJ2-1, the V gene TRBV7-9; perhaps TRBD1 as D (6 bases). This CDR3 region has 13 residues. Germline V lookup: CDR1 SEHNR, CDR2 FQNEAQ (reference sequence). V lost 10 bases and J 3 bases, leaving 13 bases between the germline ends. CDR3: CATGQGLYNEQFF. CDR3 DNA: TGTGCCACCGGCCAGGGGCTCTACAATGAGCAGTTCTTC.

This chain links TRBV29-1 with TRBJ1-1; D ambiguous. Trimming shortened V by 4 bases and J by 4 bases, and 16 bases separated the two germline ends. The CDR3 extends over 14 amino acids. CDR1 is SQVTM, CDR2 ANQGSEA, per germline. The CDR3 bases are TGCAGCGTTGCGAACTCATTGGGGTCCACTGAAGCTTTCTTT. Protein product: CSVANSLGSTEAFF.

The chain joins TRBV2 to TRBJ2-7, with a tentative D call TRBD1 (7 bases). The germline V gene encodes CDR1 SNHLY and CDR2 FYNNEI. This CDR3 comprises 12 residues. V lost 8 bases and J lost 11, with 19 bases in between. CDR3 DNA: TGTGCCAGCGGGGGGACAGAGACTAGAAAGTACTTC. Its protein is CASGGTETRKYF.

The chain uses TRBV6-6 and TRBJ2-3, with D unclear. CDR1 MNHNY and CDR2 SVGAGI come from the germline V gene (reference sequence). The length of the CDR3 is 14 residues. V lost 3 bases and J 4 bases, leaving 11 bases between the germline ends. Here the CDR3 DNA reads TGTGCCAGCAGTTATTATGGTTCCCCAGATACGCAGTATTTT. Translating gives CASSYYGSPDTQYF.

V gene TRBV7-9 combines with J gene TRBJ1-1; 8 bases line up with TRBD1. This CDR3 is built from 13 residues. The junction had 3 bases not matched to a gene; V was cut back by 4 bases and J by 5 bases. Germline-derived CDR1 and CDR2 are SEHNR and FQNEAQ (reference sequence). For the CDR3, the DNA is TGTGCCAGCAGCTCCGACAGGGGAACTGAAGCTTTCTTT. Translating gives CASSSDRGTEAFF.